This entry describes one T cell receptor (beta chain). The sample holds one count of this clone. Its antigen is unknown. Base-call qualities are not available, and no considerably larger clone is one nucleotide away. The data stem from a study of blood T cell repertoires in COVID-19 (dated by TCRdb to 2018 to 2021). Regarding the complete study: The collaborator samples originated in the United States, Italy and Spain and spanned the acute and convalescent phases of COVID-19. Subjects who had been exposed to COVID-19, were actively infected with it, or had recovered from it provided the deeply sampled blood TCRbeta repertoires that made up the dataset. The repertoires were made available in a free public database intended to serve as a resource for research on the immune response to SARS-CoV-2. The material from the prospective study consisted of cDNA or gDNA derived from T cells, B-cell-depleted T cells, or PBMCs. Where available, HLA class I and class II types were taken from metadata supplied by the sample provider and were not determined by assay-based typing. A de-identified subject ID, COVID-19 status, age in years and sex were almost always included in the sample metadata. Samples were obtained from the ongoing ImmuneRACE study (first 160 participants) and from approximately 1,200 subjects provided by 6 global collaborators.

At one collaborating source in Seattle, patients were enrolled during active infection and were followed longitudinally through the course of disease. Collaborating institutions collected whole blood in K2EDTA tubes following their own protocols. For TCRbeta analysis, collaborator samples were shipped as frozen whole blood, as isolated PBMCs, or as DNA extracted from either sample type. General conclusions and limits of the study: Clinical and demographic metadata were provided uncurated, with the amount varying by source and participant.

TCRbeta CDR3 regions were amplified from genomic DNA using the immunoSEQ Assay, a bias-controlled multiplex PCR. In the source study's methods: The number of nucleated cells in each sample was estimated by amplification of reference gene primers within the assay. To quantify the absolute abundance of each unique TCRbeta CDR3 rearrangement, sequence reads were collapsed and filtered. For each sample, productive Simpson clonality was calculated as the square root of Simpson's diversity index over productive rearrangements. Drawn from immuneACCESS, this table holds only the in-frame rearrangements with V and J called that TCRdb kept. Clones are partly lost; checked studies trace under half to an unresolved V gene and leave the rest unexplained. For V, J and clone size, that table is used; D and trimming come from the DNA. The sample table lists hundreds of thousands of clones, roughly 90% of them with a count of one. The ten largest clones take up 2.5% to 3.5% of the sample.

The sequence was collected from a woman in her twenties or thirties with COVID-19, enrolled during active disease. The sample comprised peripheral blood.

The sequenced DNA: TGCAGCTATCGACAGGACATGAACACTGAAGCTTTCTTT. This yields the protein CSYRQDMNTEAFF. This chain is built from TRBV29-1 and TRBJ1-1; the D region possibly corresponds to TRBD1 (6 bases align). As encoded in the germline V gene, CDR1 is SQVTM while CDR2 is ANQGSEA. From its cysteine to its phenylalanine, the CDR3 spans 13 amino acids. Kept here is only the CDR3 DNA, which spans 39 bases and is read in frame from base 1. Trimming at the junction amounts to 8 bases on V and 0 bases on J, and the germline ends lie 13 bases apart.